The 20 T cell receptor beta chains in this list originate from one sample, sequenced in a study of blood T cells in healthy people across ages (dated by TCRdb to between 2014 and 2017). Library creation used 5' RACE. Sequencing took place on an Illumina HiSeq 2500. A second PCR of roughly 7 to 11 cycles was performed with a sample-barcoded 5' primer and a J-beta primer mix. The public reads were run again by TCRdb, first through fastp at Q25 and then through MiXCR, and only productive beta chains were kept. Rows are unified per CDR3 protein, each entry keeping the most common DNA and genes. The sample data list hundreds of thousands of distinct CDR3 sequences, and approximately 30% of these were observed just once. The ten largest clones add up to 15% to 18% of the sample. Sequenced sample: blood. These receptors all come from an elderly woman in good health.

The chain is built from TRBV15 and TRBJ2-7, with 10 bases aligning to TRBD2. CDR1 is LNHNV and CDR2 is YYDKDF in the germline V gene (reference sequence). Trimming removed 5 bases from V and 7 bases from J; junction bases left unmatched: 14. The CDR3 extends over 16 amino acids. This CDR3 reads CATSGYSGTSANEQYV. CDR3 sequence (DNA): TGTGCCACCAGCGGATATTCCGGGACTAGCGCCAATGAGCAGTACGTC.

This clonotype was counted many times. This sequence joins TRBV7-2 and TRBJ2-3, with TRBD2 matching 9 bases. The CDR3 length is 15 residues. The V gene's germline CDR1 is SGHTA and CDR2 FQGNSA. J gave up 2 bases and V 5 bases, and 5 bases lay outside the gene matches. CDR3 sequence (DNA): TGTGCCAGCAGCCCAGGGACTAGCCCCACAGATACGCAGTATTTT. This translates into CASSPGTSPTDTQYF.

This clonotype appeared many times. The chain uses TRBV4-2 and TRBJ2-3; D is uncertain. Germline V gene data show CDR1 as LGHNA and CDR2 as YNFKEQ. The CDR3 covers 14 residues. The V and J ends lost 1 base and 6 bases respectively, with 11 bases between them. For the CDR3, the DNA is TGTGCCAGCAGCCAAGTGGGGTCAGCTGATACGCAGTATTTT. Its translation is CASSQVGSADTQYF.

With respect to this clonotype: Being one base from a much bigger clone, this may be a read error. The V gene is TRBV7-9, the J gene TRBJ2-5; 7 bases match TRBD1. The CDR3 runs to 14 residues. Looked up from germline, CDR1 is SEHNR and CDR2 is FQNEAQ (reference sequence). With 6 bases clipped from V and 11 bases from J, the junction kept 15 bases outside the gene matches. The CDR3 nucleotides read TGTGCCAGCAGTTCTCCGGGACAGAGGAGAGGGCAGTACTTC. Translation: CASSSPGQRRGQYF.

This clonotype was seen repeatedly, ten times or more. J is TRBJ2-1 and V is TRBV24-1, with TRBD2 matching 12 bases. CDR1 is KGHDR, CDR2 SFDVKD, per germline. The CDR3 contains 16 residues. J gave up 3 bases and V 3 bases, and 2 bases lay outside the gene matches. This chain's CDR3 is CATSDQTSGGYNEQFF. The DNA for the CDR3 is TGTGCCACCAGTGATCAGACTAGCGGGGGCTACAATGAGCAGTTCTTC.

This clonotype was picked up one time. One junction end disagrees with the germline gene, perhaps due to a read error. The gene calls are TRBV9 and TRBJ1-4; TRBD1 is a possible D gene (5 bases). Germline loops: CDR1 SGDLS, CDR2 YYNGEE. The CDR3 sequence is 14 residues long. The CDR3 region is CATDLADRREKLSF. CDR3 sequence (DNA): TGTGCCACAGATCTAGCCGACAGAAGGGAAAAACTGTCTTTT.

This clonotype was seen at least ten times. This rearrangement joins TRBV5-1 to TRBJ1-5; 8 bases are a match to TRBD1. The junction had 9 bases not matched to a gene; V was cut back by 4 bases and J by 6 bases. Germline assignment: CDR1 SGHRS and CDR2 YFSETQ. This CDR3 has 15 residues. CDR3 sequence (DNA): TGCGCCAGCAGCGCAGACAGGGGAGCGGGTCAGCCCCAGCATTTT. It codes for CASSADRGAGQPQHF.

The table lists this clonotype with many counts. V gene TRBV7-2 combines with J gene TRBJ1-5; the D gene is possibly TRBD1 (5 bases). CDR1 is SGHTA, CDR2 FQGNSA, per germline. This CDR3 is built from 12 residues. V was trimmed by 5 bases and J by 11 bases, leaving 13 bases between them. The CDR3 DNA reads TGTGCCAGCAGCCCCACCTGGGGGACCCAGCATTTT. It specifies CASSPTWGTQHF.

A few counts support this clonotype. The chain has TRBV6-2 or TRBV6-3 and TRBJ1-5; the D gene is possibly TRBD1 (5 bases). With 4 bases removed from V and 5 bases from J, the gap between germline ends came to 15 bases. The CDR3 consists of 15 residues. Germline CDR1 is MNHEY and CDR2 is SVGEGT. CDR3 amino acids: CASSFVLTAHQPQHF. CDR3 bases: TGTGCCAGCAGTTTCGTCCTGACAGCGCATCAGCCCCAGCATTTT.

A single count supports this clonotype. The genes are TRBV27 and TRBJ2-5, with D unresolved. The J call is uncertain, as TRBJ2-7 better fits the DNA end. This CDR3 is built from 11 residues. Germline V CDR1 and CDR2: MNHEY, SMNVEV (reference sequence). The DNA for the CDR3 is TGTGCCAGCAGTTCATTGGGCGAGCAGTACTTC. This gives the protein CASSSLGEQYF.

This clonotype was detected ten times or more. This rearrangement joins TRBV3-1 to TRBJ2-7, with 12 bases that match TRBD2. The V segment lost 4 bases and the J segment 4 bases; nucleotides outside the gene matches: 5. The germline gives CDR1 LGHDT, CDR2 YNNKEL (reference sequence). The CDR3 runs 15 residues. CDR3 sequence reads: CASSLLAGGTYEQYF. CDR3 coding DNA: TGTGCCAGCAGCCTCCTAGCGGGGGGGACATACGAGCAGTACTTC.

This clonotype occurred many times. V gene TRBV20-1 combines with J gene TRBJ2-7; D call uncertain. Looked up from germline, CDR1 is DFQATT and CDR2 is SNEGSKA (reference sequence). There are 13 residues in the CDR3. Trimming pared 6 bases from V and 6 bases from J, leaving 18 bases between. The CDR3 protein is CSALRLRWGEQYF. The CDR3 DNA is TGCAGTGCCCTGAGGCTACGCTGGGGCGAGCAGTACTTC.

This clonotype has a count of ten or more. J is TRBJ2-7 and V is TRBV11-2, with D tentatively TRBD1 (6 bases). The V end was cut by 5 bases, the J end by 4 bases, with 27 bases between. This CDR3 contains 18 residues. Germline values: CDR1 SGHAT, CDR2 FQNNGV. The CDR3 bases are TGTGCCAGCAGCCCCCGCCGTCGGACAGCCTCGGGCCTTTACGAGCAGTACTTC. Translation: CASSPRRRTASGLYEQYF.

This clonotype was detected many times. The chain recombines TRBV20-1 with TRBJ1-1; D remains ambiguous. V gave up 6 bases and J gave up 1 base, with 15 bases separating them. The CDR3 contains 14 residues. Germline V gene data show CDR1 as DFQATT and CDR2 as SNEGSKA (reference sequence). The CDR3 coding sequence is TGCAGTGCAATGGTAACGGGAACGAACACTGAAGCTTTCTTT. Its protein product is CSAMVTGTNTEAFF.

The chain joins TRBV7-9 to TRBJ2-3; TRBD2 agrees at 7 bases. Trimming cost V 3 bases and J 4 bases; bases outside gene matches: 7. The CDR3 is made up of 15 amino acids. Germline V lookup: CDR1 SEHNR, CDR2 FQNEAQ (reference sequence). CDR3 region: CASSFGTTTSDTQYF. DNA for the CDR3: TGTGCCAGCAGCTTCGGGACTACCACCTCAGATACGCAGTATTTT.

This clonotype was seen at least ten times. V is TRBV29-1 and J is TRBJ2-3; D uncertain. The CDR3 is made up of 13 amino acids. The V gene lost 3 bases and the J gene lost 2 bases, with 9 bases spanning the gap. Germline-derived CDR1 and CDR2 are SQVTM and ANQGSEA. The CDR3 loop reads CSVDRQSTDTQYF. The CDR3, as DNA: TGCAGCGTTGATAGGCAGTCCACAGATACGCAGTATTTT.

This clonotype was recorded at least ten times. The J gene is TRBJ2-5, the V gene TRBV12-3 or TRBV12-4; TRBD2 agrees at 10 bases. The ends lost 2 bases at V and 5 bases at J; junction bases unmatched: 5. CDR3 length: 15 residues. CDR3 loop: CASSLITSGAETQYF. Written as DNA, the CDR3 is TGTGCCAGCAGTTTAATCACTAGCGGGGCTGAGACCCAGTACTTC.

This chain links TRBV6-5 with TRBJ2-7; 8 bases fit TRBD1. The CDR3 has 15 amino acids. With V trimmed by 2 bases and J by 3 bases, 6 bases remained unmatched. Germline CDR1 reads MNHEY; CDR2 reads SVGAGI. The DNA of the CDR3 is TGTGCCAGCAGTTACGGGGACAGGTCACTCTACGAGCAGTACTTC. Residues: CASSYGDRSLYEQYF.

The chain carries TRBV19 and TRBJ2-6; 8 bases match TRBD2. This CDR3 has 18 amino acids. Germline CDR1 reads LNHDA; CDR2 reads SQIVND (reference sequence). V lost 6 bases, J lost 0 bases, and 10 bases stayed unmatched. CDR3 in DNA: TGTGCCAGTAGGTGGGCGGGGGGCGCGGGCTCTGGGGCCAACGTCCTGACTTTC. Amino acids: CASRWAGGAGSGANVLTF. The complete variable domain, with remaining parts taken from reference TRBV19 and TRBJ2-6, reads DGGITQSPKYLFRKEGQNVTLSCEQNLNHDAMYWYRQDPGQGLRLIYYSQIVNDFQKGDIAEGYSVSREKKESFPLTVTSAQKNPTAFYLCASRWAGGAGSGANVLTFGAGSRLTVL.

J is TRBJ1-6 and V is TRBV7-2, with D possibly matching TRBD1 (6 bases). Per germline, CDR1 SGHTA and CDR2 FQGNSA. The CDR3 totals 18 residues. The V end lost 5 bases, the J end lost 5 bases, and 22 bases lay between the germline ends. Here the CDR3 DNA reads TGTGCCAGCAGCGGGCCCGGGTCGGGACACCCCAATAATTCACCCCTCCACTTT. Amino acids: CASSGPGSGHPNNSPLHF.